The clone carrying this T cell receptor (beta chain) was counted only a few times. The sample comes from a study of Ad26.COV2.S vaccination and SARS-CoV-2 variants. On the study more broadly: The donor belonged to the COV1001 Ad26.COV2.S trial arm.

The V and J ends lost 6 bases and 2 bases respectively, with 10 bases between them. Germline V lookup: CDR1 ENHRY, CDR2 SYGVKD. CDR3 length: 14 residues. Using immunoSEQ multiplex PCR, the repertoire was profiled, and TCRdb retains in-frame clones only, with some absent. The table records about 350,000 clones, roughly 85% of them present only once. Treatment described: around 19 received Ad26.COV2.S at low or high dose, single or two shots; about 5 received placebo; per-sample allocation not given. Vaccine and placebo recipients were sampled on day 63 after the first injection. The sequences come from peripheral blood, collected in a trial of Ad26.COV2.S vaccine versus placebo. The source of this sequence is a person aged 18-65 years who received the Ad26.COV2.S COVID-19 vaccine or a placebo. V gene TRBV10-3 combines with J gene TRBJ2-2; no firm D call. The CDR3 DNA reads TGTGCCATCAGCGAGGACGGTAACACCGGGGAGCTGTTTTTT. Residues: CAISEDGNTGELFF.